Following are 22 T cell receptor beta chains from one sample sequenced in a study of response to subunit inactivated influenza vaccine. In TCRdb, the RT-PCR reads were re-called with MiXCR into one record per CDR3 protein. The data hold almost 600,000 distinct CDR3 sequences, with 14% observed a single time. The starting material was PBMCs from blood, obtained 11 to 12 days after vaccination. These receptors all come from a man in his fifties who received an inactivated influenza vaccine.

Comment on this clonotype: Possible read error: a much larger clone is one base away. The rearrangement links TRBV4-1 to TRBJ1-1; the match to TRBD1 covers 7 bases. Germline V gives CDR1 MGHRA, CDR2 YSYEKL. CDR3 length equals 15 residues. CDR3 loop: CAISQWDRMNTEAFF. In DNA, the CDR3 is TGCGCCATCAGCCAATGGGACAGAATGAACACTGAAGCTTTCTTT.

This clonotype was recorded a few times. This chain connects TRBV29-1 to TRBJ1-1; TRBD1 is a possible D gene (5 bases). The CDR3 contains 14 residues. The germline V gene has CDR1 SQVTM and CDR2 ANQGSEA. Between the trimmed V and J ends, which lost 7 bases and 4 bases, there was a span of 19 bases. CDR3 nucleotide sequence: TGCAGCGCGAGATCAGGGAGTGCGTTCACTGAAGCTTTCTTT. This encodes CSARSGSAFTEAFF.

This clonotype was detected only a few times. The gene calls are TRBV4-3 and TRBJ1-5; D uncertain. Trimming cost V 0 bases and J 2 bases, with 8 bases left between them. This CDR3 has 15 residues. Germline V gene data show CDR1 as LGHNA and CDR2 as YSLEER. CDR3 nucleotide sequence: TGCGCCAGCAGCCAAGATAGGAGAGGCAATCAGCCCCAGCATTTT. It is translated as CASSQDRRGNQPQHF.

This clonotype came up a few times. The CDR3, as DNA: TGCAGCGTTGTTTGGGGCCAAGAGACCCAGTACTTC. Protein sequence: CSVVWGQETQYF. This chain connects TRBV29-1 to TRBJ2-5; D ambiguous. CDR1 SQVTM and CDR2 ANQGSEA come from the germline V gene. Trimming took 4 bases from V and 1 from J, leaving 7 bases between them. The CDR3 totals 12 residues.

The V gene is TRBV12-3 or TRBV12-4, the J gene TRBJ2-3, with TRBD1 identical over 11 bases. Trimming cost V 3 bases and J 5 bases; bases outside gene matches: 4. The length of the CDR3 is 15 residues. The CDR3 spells CASSFGDRGGDTQYF. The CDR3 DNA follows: TGTGCCAGCAGTTTCGGGGACAGGGGGGGAGATACGCAGTATTTT.

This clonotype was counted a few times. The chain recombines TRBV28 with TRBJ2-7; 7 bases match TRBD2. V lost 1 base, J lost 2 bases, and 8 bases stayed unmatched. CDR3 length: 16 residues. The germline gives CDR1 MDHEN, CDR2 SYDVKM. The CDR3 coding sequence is TGTGCCAGCAGTTTATATGGGGGGGACCGGCCCTACGAGCAGTACTTC. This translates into CASSLYGGDRPYEQYF.

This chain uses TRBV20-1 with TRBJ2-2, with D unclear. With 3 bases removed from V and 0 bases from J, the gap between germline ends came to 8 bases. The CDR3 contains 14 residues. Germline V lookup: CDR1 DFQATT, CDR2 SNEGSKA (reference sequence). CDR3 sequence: CSASRQANTGELFF. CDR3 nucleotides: TGCAGTGCTAGTCGCCAGGCGAACACCGGGGAGCTGTTTTTT.

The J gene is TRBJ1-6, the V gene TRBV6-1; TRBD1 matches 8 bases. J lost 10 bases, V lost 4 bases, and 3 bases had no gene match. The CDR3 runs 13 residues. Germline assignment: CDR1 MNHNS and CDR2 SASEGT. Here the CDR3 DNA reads TGTGCCAGCAGTGTCAGGGACAGGTCACCCCTCCACTTT. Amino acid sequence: CASSVRDRSPLHF.

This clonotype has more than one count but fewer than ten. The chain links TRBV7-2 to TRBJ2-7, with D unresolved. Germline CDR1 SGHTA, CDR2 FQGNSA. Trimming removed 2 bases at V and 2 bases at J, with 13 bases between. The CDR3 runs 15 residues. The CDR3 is CASSLSVPGAYEQYF. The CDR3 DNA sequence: TGTGCCAGCAGCTTATCAGTGCCGGGCGCCTACGAGCAGTACTTC.

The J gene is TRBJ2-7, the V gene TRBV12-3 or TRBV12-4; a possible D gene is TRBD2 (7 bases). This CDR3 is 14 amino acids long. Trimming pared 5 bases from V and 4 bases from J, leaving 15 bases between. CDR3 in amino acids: CASSHPGEGYEQYF. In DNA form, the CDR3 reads TGTGCCAGCAGTCATCCAGGGGAGGGATACGAGCAGTACTTC.

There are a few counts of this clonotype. The chain's CDR3 is CASIPSREMNTEAFF. For the CDR3, the DNA is TGTGCCAGCATTCCCTCCAGGGAAATGAACACTGAAGCTTTCTTT. V and J are TRBV28 and TRBJ1-1; tentatively, D is TRBD1 (5 bases). CDR1 MDHEN and CDR2 SYDVKM come from the germline V gene. The length of the CDR3 is 15 residues. V shed 7 bases and J shed 0 bases, with 15 bases lying between them.

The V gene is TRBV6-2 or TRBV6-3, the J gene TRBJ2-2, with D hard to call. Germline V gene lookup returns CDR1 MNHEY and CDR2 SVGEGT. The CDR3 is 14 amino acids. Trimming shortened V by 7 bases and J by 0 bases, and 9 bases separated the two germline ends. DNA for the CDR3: TGTGCCAGCATTCAGAATACGAACACCGGGGAGCTGTTTTTT. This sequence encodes CASIQNTNTGELFF.

CDR3 residues: CASSLQGQSNEQFF. The CDR3 DNA sequence: TGTGCCAGCAGCTTACAGGGGCAGAGCAATGAGCAGTTCTTC. The chain uses TRBV7-2 and TRBJ2-1; weak D call: TRBD1 (6 bases). This CDR3 is built from 14 residues. V shed 2 bases and J shed 6 bases, with 11 bases lying between them. Germline V lookup: CDR1 SGHTA, CDR2 FQGNSA.

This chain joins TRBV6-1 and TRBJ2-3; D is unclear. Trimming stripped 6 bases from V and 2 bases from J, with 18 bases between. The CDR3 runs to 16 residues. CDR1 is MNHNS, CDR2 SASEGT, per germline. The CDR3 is CASRPQKASNTDTQYF. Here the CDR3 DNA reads TGTGCCAGCAGACCGCAAAAAGCGAGCAACACAGATACGCAGTATTTT.

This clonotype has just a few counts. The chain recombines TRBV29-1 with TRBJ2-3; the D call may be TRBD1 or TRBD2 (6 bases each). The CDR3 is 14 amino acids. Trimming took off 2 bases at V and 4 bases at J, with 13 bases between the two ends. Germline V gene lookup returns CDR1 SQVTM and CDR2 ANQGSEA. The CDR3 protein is CSVEKGGSPDTQYF. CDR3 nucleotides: TGCAGCGTTGAAAAAGGGGGGAGCCCAGATACGCAGTATTTT.

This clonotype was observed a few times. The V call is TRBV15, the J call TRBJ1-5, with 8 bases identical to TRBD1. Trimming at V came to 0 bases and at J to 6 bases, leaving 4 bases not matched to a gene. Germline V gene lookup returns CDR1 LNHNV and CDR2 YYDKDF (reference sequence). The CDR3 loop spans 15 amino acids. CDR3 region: CATSRDRGLGQPQHF. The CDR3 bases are TGTGCCACCAGCAGAGACAGGGGGCTCGGTCAGCCCCAGCATTTT.

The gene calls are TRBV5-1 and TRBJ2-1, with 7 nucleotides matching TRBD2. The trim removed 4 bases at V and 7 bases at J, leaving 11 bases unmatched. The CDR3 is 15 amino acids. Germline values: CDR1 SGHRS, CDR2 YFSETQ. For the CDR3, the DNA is TGCGCCAGCAGCGTCAGGACTAGTAGAGCAAATGAGCAGTTCTTC. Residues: CASSVRTSRANEQFF.

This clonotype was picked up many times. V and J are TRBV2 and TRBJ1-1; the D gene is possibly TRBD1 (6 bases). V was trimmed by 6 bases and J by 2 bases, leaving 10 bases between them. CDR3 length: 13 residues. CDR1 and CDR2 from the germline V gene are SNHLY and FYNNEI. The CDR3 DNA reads TGTGCCAGCAGCAGGGGCTTAAACACTGAAGCTTTCTTT. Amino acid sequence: CASSRGLNTEAFF.

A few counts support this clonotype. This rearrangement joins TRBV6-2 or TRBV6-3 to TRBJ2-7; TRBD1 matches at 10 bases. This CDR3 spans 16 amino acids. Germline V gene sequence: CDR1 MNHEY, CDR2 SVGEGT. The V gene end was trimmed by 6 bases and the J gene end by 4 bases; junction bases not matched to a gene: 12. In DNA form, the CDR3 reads TGTGCCAGCAGGGCTTGGAAGGACAGGGGGAGGTACGAGCAGTACTTC. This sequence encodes CASRAWKDRGRYEQYF.

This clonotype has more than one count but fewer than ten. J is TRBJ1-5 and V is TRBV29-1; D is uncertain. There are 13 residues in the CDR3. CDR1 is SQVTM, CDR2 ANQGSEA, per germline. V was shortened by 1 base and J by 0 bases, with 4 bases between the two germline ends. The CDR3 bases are TGCAGCGTTGAAGTAAATAGCAATCAGCCCCAGCATTTT. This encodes CSVEVNSNQPQHF.

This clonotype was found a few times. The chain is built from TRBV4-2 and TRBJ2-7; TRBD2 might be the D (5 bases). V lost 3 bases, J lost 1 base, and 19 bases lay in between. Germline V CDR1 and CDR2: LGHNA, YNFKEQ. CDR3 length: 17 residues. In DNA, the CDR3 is TGTGCCAGCAGCCAGTTCAGAGGAGGAGTTGTATCCTACGAGCAGTACTTC. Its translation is CASSQFRGGVVSYEQYF.

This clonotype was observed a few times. CDR3 amino acids: CSAGVGSHEQYF. The DNA for the CDR3 is TGCAGTGCTGGGGTGGGGAGCCACGAGCAGTACTTC. This rearrangement joins TRBV20-1 to TRBJ2-7; TRBD2 might be the D (5 bases). This CDR3 spans 12 amino acids. V lost 5 bases to trimming and J lost 5 bases, with 13 bases between them. The germline gives CDR1 DFQATT, CDR2 SNEGSKA (reference sequence).